The text below deals with one TCR beta chain. These data are taken from a study of blood T cells in healthy people across ages. This CDR3 has 14 residues. Germline V gene lookup returns CDR1 SEHNR and CDR2 FQNEAQ (reference sequence). Trimming took 5 bases from V and 7 from J, leaving 15 bases between them. A second roughly 6 to 12 cycle PCR used barcoded and J-beta primers. Each CDR3 protein gets one entry after TCRdb re-called the 5' RACE reads with MiXCR. The table shows approximately 2,000,000 distinct CDR3 sequences, with around 40% occurring only once. Every sample had a minimum of 6 million PBMCs isolated.

The chain joins TRBV7-9 to TRBJ2-1; perhaps TRBD1 as D (6 bases). Sequences were obtained from blood. This sequence originates from a human donor in good health. The CDR3 DNA is TGTGCCAGCAGCGCTCCACAGGGCTGGAATGAGCAGTTCTTC. Residues: CASSAPQGWNEQFF.